Shown below are 27 T cell receptor beta chains from a single sample sequenced in a study of spatial heterogeneity in lung cancer (dated by TCRdb to the late 2010s). These receptors have no identified antigens. Results the study describes overall, beyond this receptor: The number of expanded intratumoral alpha and beta TCRs correlated with the tumor nonsynonymous mutation count.

The time point label on this specimen signifies: sample taken at primary tumor resection. Libraries were built with 5' RACE. These reads were obtained on a NextSeq 500. TCRdb's own reprocessing of the public reads used fastp at Q25 and MiXCR and kept productive beta chains. Each CDR3 protein gets just one entry, which takes the most common genes and DNA from the rows behind it. The table for this sample lists 20,000 to 25,000 distinct CDR3 sequences; about a sixth of them were counted only once. The ten biggest clones cover under 35% of the sample. The source material was lung tumor tissue, sampled at surgery. Source of these receptors: a female donor with early-stage non-small cell lung cancer.

This clonotype has just a few counts. The chain couples TRBV15 to TRBJ2-3; 11 bases map to TRBD2. CDR3 size: 18 residues. Germline trimming cut 1 base from V and 0 bases from J; bases unmatched to any gene: 6. Per germline, CDR1 LNHNV and CDR2 YYDKDF (reference sequence). This chain's CDR3 is CATSRARLAGRSTDTQYF. The CDR3 bases are TGTGCCACCAGCAGAGCGCGACTAGCGGGACGTAGCACAGATACGCAGTATTTT. The variable domain in full, with the rest retrieved from reference TRBV15 and TRBJ2-3, is DAMVIQNPRYQVTQFGKPVTLSCSQTLNHNVMYWYQQKSSQAPKLLFHYYDKDFNNEADTPDNFQSRRPNTSFCFLDIRSPGLGDTAMYLCATSRARLAGRSTDTQYFGPGTRLTVL.

V is TRBV28 and J is TRBJ2-7, with unresolved D. The CDR3 consists of 11 residues. V gave up 7 bases and J gave up 3 bases, with 7 bases separating them. Germline assignment: CDR1 MDHEN and CDR2 SYDVKM. The CDR3, as DNA: TGTGCCAGCACCAAAGGCTACGAGCAGTACTTC. It codes for CASTKGYEQYF.

CDR3 region: CASSLERGGLNIQYF. The CDR3 DNA sequence: TGCGCCAGCAGCTTGGAGCGGGGTGGATTGAACATTCAGTACTTC. The chain employs TRBV5-1 and TRBJ2-4; 7 bases are shared with TRBD2. V gave up 0 bases and J gave up 7 bases; unmatched junction bases: 7. The CDR3 spans 15 residues. Per germline, CDR1 SGHRS and CDR2 YFSETQ.

This clonotype has at least ten counts. This rearrangement joins TRBV5-1 to TRBJ2-7, with 7 bases lining up with TRBD1. J was trimmed by 1 base and V by 4 bases; bases with no gene match: 8. Germline loops: CDR1 SGHRS, CDR2 YFSETQ. The CDR3 has 15 amino acids. CDR3 protein: CASSPPGQLSYEQYF. CDR3 nucleotide sequence: TGCGCCAGCAGCCCACCGGGACAGCTATCCTACGAGCAGTACTTC.

This sequence joins TRBV20-1 and TRBJ2-7, with D perhaps TRBD1 (6 bases). There are 15 residues in the CDR3. CDR1 is DFQATT and CDR2 is SNEGSKA in the germline V gene (reference sequence). Deletions cut 1 base from V and 3 bases from J, with 16 bases between. CDR3: CSARGRTAAGYEQYF. CDR3 DNA sequence: TGCAGTGCTAGAGGGCGGACAGCCGCTGGCTACGAGCAGTACTTC.

A remark on this clonotype: The CDR3 end shows no conserved phenylalanine or tryptophan, and so a read error is likely. It is unclear where the CDR3 begins or ends on the DNA, so no DNA is shown, and the CDR3 is as TCRdb lists it. This chain connects TRBV2 to TRBJ2-7. The CDR3 numbers 13 amino acids, ends counted. Germline V CDR1 and CDR2: SNHLY, FYNNEI. The CDR3 region is CASSVWDLLVGYL.

V is TRBV5-1 and J is TRBJ2-3; no clear D. Trimming pared 1 base from V and 0 bases from J, leaving 15 bases between. The CDR3 spans 17 residues. Germline V CDR1 and CDR2: SGHRS, YFSETQ. CDR3 nucleotide sequence: TGCGCCAGCAGCTTGTATTGGACCGTTACTAGCACAGATACGCAGTATTTT. This encodes CASSLYWTVTSTDTQYF. Looking up the rest from reference TRBV5-1 and TRBJ2-3 gives the full variable domain: KAGVTQTPRYLIKTRGQQVTLSCSPISGHRSVSWYQQTPGQGLQFLFEYFSETQRNKGNFPGRFSGRQFSNSRSEMNVSTLELGDSALYLCASSLYWTVTSTDTQYFGPGTRLTVL.

This clonotype was seen ten or more times. The CDR3 loop is CASSLVGQLYGYTF. CDR3 sequence (DNA): TGTGCCAGCAGTTTGGTAGGGCAGTTATATGGCTACACCTTC. This chain uses TRBV28 with TRBJ1-2; D gene unclear. V lost 3 bases to trimming and J lost 5 bases, with 13 bases between them. The CDR3 totals 14 residues. Germline loops: CDR1 MDHEN, CDR2 SYDVKM.

A word on this clonotype: Given a much more abundant clone one base away, this may be a read error. V and J are TRBV5-1 and TRBJ2-2; 8 bases are shared with TRBD1. There are 17 residues in the CDR3. Germline CDR1 is SGHRS and CDR2 is YFSETQ. The CDR3 spells CASSAGQGLALTGEQFF. In DNA form, the CDR3 reads TGCGCCAGCAGCGCAGGACAGGGCCTAGCTTTGACCGGGGAGCAGTTTTTT. Full variable domain (missing parts from reference TRBV5-1 and TRBJ2-2): KAGVTQTPRYLIKTRGQQVTLSCSPISGHRSVSWYQQTPGQGLQFLFEYFSETQRNKGNFPGRFSGRQFSNSRSEMNVSTLELGDSALYLCASSAGQGLALTGEQFFGEGSRLTVL.

The chain uses TRBV9 and TRBJ2-6; D gene unclear. Trimming cost V 7 bases and J 0 bases, with 11 bases left between them. Germline CDR1 reads SGDLS; CDR2 reads YYNGEE. This CDR3 contains 15 residues. DNA for the CDR3: TGTGCCAGCGGCGCGGCCGTCTCTGGGGCCAACGTCCTGACTTTC. Translation: CASGAAVSGANVLTF.

In its sample, this clonotype was seen many times. The CDR3 protein is CSAIGLAGLETQYF. The DNA for the CDR3 is TGCAGTGCGATCGGTCTAGCGGGTTTAGAGACCCAGTACTTC. V gene TRBV20-1 combines with J gene TRBJ2-5; TRBD2 matches at 8 bases. The V segment lost 6 bases and the J segment 4 bases; nucleotides outside the gene matches: 10. The CDR3 sequence is 14 residues long. Germline V CDR1 and CDR2: DFQATT, SNEGSKA (reference sequence).

This clonotype was counted only a few times. V gene TRBV2 combines with J gene TRBJ1-2, with 8 bases fitting TRBD1. Unmatched junction bases numbered 3, after V lost 4 bases and J lost 2 bases. The germline V gene has CDR1 SNHLY and CDR2 FYNNEI. This CDR3 spans 14 amino acids. The CDR3 DNA follows: TGTGCCAGCAGTGGGACAGGGCCCAACTATGGCTACACCTTC. It translates to CASSGTGPNYGYTF.

This clonotype was detected a few times. This rearrangement joins TRBV2 to TRBJ2-1, with a weak D call TRBD2 (5 bases). This CDR3 is built from 13 residues. V was clipped by 5 bases and J by 8 bases, with 13 bases between them. Per germline, CDR1 SNHLY and CDR2 FYNNEI. CDR3 bases: TGTGCCAGCAGTAATCCGGGAAAGGATGAGCAGTTCTTC. It is translated as CASSNPGKDEQFF.

The rearrangement uses TRBV5-1 and TRBJ2-7; 15 bases line up with TRBD2. The CDR3 totals 16 residues. V dropped 5 bases and J dropped 7; count of bases not matched to a gene: 10. The germline V gene has CDR1 SGHRS and CDR2 YFSETQ. The CDR3 DNA reads as TGCGCCAGCAGAGGGACTAGCGGGAGGCGGGATGGGGAGCAGTACTTC. This sequence encodes CASRGTSGRRDGEQYF.

This clonotype was observed at least ten times. The rearrangement uses TRBV5-1 and TRBJ2-5, with 7 bases matching TRBD1. V trimming: 0 bases; J trimming: 2 bases; junction bases outside the gene matches: 4. CDR1 and CDR2 (germline): SGHRS, YFSETQ. The CDR3 is made up of 15 amino acids. The CDR3 nucleotides read TGCGCCAGCAGCTTGGATGGGACAGCTCAAGAGACCCAGTACTTC. Amino acid sequence: CASSLDGTAQETQYF.

This clonotype has at least ten counts. This chain links TRBV30 with TRBJ2-1; D is unclear. Deletions cut 4 bases from V and 9 bases from J, with 13 bases between. This CDR3 comprises 12 residues. Germline V gene data show CDR1 as GTSNPN and CDR2 as SVGIG (reference sequence). The DNA for the CDR3 is TGTGCCTGGAACAAGCTATCGGCTGAGCAGTTCTTC. Encoded protein: CAWNKLSAEQFF.

The chain links TRBV20-1 to TRBJ2-1; D is possibly TRBD2 (6 bases). The CDR3 covers 15 residues. Looked up from germline, CDR1 is DFQATT and CDR2 is SNEGSKA (reference sequence). V lost 3 bases, J lost 0 bases, and 12 bases lay in between. CDR3 coding DNA: TGCAGTGCTAGCGGGACTCTGAGCTCCTACAATGAGCAGTTCTTC. It is translated as CSASGTLSSYNEQFF.

This clonotype has at least ten counts. The chain carries TRBV5-4 and TRBJ2-1; the D is unclear. The CDR3 covers 15 residues. CDR1 is SGHNT, CDR2 YYREEE, per germline (reference sequence). V shed 1 base and J shed 5 bases, with 13 bases lying between them. In DNA form, the CDR3 reads TGTGCCAGCAGCTTGTCGCTACAGATCGACAATGAGCAGTTCTTC. It is translated as CASSLSLQIDNEQFF.

This clonotype has a handful of counts. The rearrangement links TRBV5-1 to TRBJ2-1, with TRBD2 as a possible D gene (5 bases). Germline CDR1 SGHRS, CDR2 YFSETQ. This CDR3 spans 16 amino acids. V dropped 0 bases and J dropped 3 bases, with 13 bases sitting between them. The CDR3 nucleotides read TGCGCCAGCAGCTTGGATCCTAGCCCCCTCTACAATGAGCAGTTCTTC. This translates into CASSLDPSPLYNEQFF.

This clonotype was seen a few times. V is TRBV20-1 and J is TRBJ2-1; TRBD2 matches at 10 bases. The V gene end was trimmed by 3 bases and the J gene end by 5 bases; junction bases not matched to a gene: 4. The CDR3 covers 14 residues. CDR1 and CDR2 (germline): DFQATT, SNEGSKA (reference sequence). The CDR3 region is CSARKREGNNEQFF. The CDR3 DNA reads TGCAGTGCTAGGAAGCGGGAGGGGAACAATGAGCAGTTCTTC.

This clonotype was observed a few times. The CDR3 DNA sequence: TGTGCTAGTGCAGGGGCTAGCACCAATGAGCAGTTCTTC. As protein: CASAGASTNEQFF. The genes are TRBV12-5 and TRBJ2-1; possibly TRBD1 for D (6 bases). Trimming cost V 7 bases and J 6 bases, with 13 bases left between them. The CDR3 is 13 residues long. From germline, CDR1 is LGHNT and CDR2 FRNRAP.

There are a few counts of this clonotype. The chain couples TRBV7-2 to TRBJ2-2, with 9 bases matching TRBD2. The germline gives CDR1 SGHTA, CDR2 FQGNSA. The CDR3 loop spans 16 amino acids. V lost 1 base and J lost 3; bases outside the gene matches: 3. The DNA for the CDR3 is TGTGCCAGCAGCTTAGGAGCTAGCGGGGACACCGGGGAGCTGTTTTTT. Translation gives CASSLGASGDTGELFF.

There are many counts of this clonotype. The chain recombines TRBV13 with TRBJ2-7, with 13 nucleotides matching TRBD2. Unmatched junction bases numbered 1, after V lost 4 bases and J lost 4 bases. CDR3 length: 14 residues. CDR1 is PRHDT, CDR2 FYEKMQ, per germline (reference sequence). This CDR3 is CASSSGLAGYEQYF. In DNA, the CDR3 is TGTGCCAGCAGCTCGGGACTAGCGGGGTACGAGCAGTACTTC.

This clonotype came up a few times. The chain joins TRBV20-1 to TRBJ2-1; 8 bases match TRBD2. The CDR3 loop spans 15 amino acids. Looked up from germline, CDR1 is DFQATT and CDR2 is SNEGSKA (reference sequence). Trimming cost V 6 bases and J 0 bases; bases outside gene matches: 7. CDR3 sequence (DNA): TGCAGTGCGACGGGGGGGGAAAGCTCCTACAATGAGCAGTTCTTC. Translating gives CSATGGESSYNEQFF.

This clonotype occurred a few times. The CDR3 sequence: CASSQDTGVNTGELFF. The CDR3 region has the DNA TGTGCCAGCAGCCAAGATACGGGAGTGAACACCGGGGAGCTGTTTTTT. V and J are TRBV4-2 and TRBJ2-2, with D perhaps TRBD2 (6 bases). Germline CDR1 reads LGHNA; CDR2 reads YNFKEQ. Between the trimmed V and J ends, which lost 0 bases and 1 base, there was a span of 9 bases. CDR3 length: 16 residues.

This clonotype rates as medium-sized. This chain connects TRBV27 to TRBJ1-4; a possible D gene is TRBD1 (5 bases). The germline V gene encodes CDR1 MNHEY and CDR2 SMNVEV (reference sequence). Trimming took 8 bases from V and 0 from J, leaving 13 bases between them. The CDR3 sequence is 15 residues long. Written as DNA, the CDR3 is TGTGCCAGCGGCGCGGGGGATGCAACTAATGAAAAACTGTTTTTT. Protein product: CASGAGDATNEKLFF.

J is TRBJ2-5 and V is TRBV29-1; TRBD1 or TRBD2 may be the D gene (5 bases each). This CDR3 comprises 16 residues. Germline lookup yields CDR1 SQVTM and CDR2 ANQGSEA. V lost 6 bases, J lost 5 bases, and 25 bases lay in between. CDR3 region: CSVAAPVGTLKETQYF. For the CDR3, the DNA is TGCAGCGTCGCCGCCCCCGTGGGGACCCTCAAGGAGACCCAGTACTTC. The variable domain in full, with the rest retrieved from reference TRBV29-1 and TRBJ2-5, is SAVISQKPSRDICQRGTSLTIQCQVDSQVTMMFWYRQQPGQSLTLIATANQGSEATYESGFVIDKFPISRPNLTFSTLTVSNMSPEDSSIYLCSVAAPVGTLKETQYFGPGTRLLVL.